This T cell receptor (beta chain) derives from a study of metastatic and nonmetastatic thyroid tumors. Study overall: Repertoire data that came from the blood and tumor or nodule tissue of malignant and benign thyroid patients were compared.

This clone was recorded at least ten times. Its antigen is unknown. Study outcomes and limitations: Significantly greater TCR beta diversity was reportedly found in malignant thyroid tumors than in benign nodules (in blood and tumor).

Trimming shortened V by 7 bases and J by 2 bases, and 14 bases separated the two germline ends. Germline V lookup: CDR1 KGHDR, CDR2 SFDVKD. The CDR3 runs to 16 residues. Every patient was untreated before thyroid surgery. TCRdb recomputed clones from the PCR reads via MiXCR. The table shows 40,000 or so clones, with 25% to 30% occurring only once. The V gene is TRBV24-1, the J gene TRBJ2-6; D may be TRBD1 (6 bases). The receptor was derived from a female donor with papillary thyroid cancer or a benign thyroid nodule (not recorded which). Some clones in this sample may be carry-over from other donors' samples. The source material was blood. The CDR3, as DNA: TGTGCCACCAGCCCCTCCACAGGGACTGGGGCCAACGTCCTGACTTTC. Translated, it gives CATSPSTGTGANVLTF.